The clone carrying this T cell receptor beta chain occurred a few times. What it binds is unknown. The PCR made use of 60 Vbeta and 13 Jbeta primers. The protocol was immunoSEQ multiplex PCR, while the TCRdb copy is restricted to in-frame clones and leaves out a portion. The sample includes about 130,000 clones, around 69% of them seen just once. This CDR3 has 16 residues. The data stem from a study of cytomegalovirus exposure and HLA in healthy donors. For the study at large: Samples from HLA-typed donors yielded about 85 million unique TCRs in an early data release. Study observations and caveats: With later analysis, a missense DCLRE1C variant became linked to TCR beta V- and J-gene trimming. Researchers catalogued 160 or so TCR beta chains as cytomegalovirus-associated. Most TCR sequences were uncommon, yet certain public TCRs appeared in many donors.

The chain joins TRBV21-1 to TRBJ1-4. TRBV21-1 is a recognized pseudogene. Input material: PBMCs. This TCR came from a human donor in good health. Here the CDR3 DNA reads TGTGCCAAGGGTATCGAGGGCGCGAAGACTAATGAAAAACTGTTTTTT. Its protein product is CAKGIEGAKTNEKLFF.